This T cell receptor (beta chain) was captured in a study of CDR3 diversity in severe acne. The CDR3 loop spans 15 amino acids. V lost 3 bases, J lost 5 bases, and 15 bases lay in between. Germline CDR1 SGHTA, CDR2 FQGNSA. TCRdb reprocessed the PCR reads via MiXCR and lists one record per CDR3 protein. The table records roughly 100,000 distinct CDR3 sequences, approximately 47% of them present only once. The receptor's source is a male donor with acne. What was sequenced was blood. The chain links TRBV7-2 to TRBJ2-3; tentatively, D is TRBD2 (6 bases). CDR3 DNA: TGTGCCAGCAGCTTGGCTAGCCGGGGGATAGATACGCAGTATTTT. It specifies CASSLASRGIDTQYF.